This is a list of T cell receptor beta chains from one sample in a study of OX40 agonist ivuxolimab in advanced cancers. The assay was immunoSEQ multiplex PCR, and TCRdb's table has in-frame clones only and misses some. The data hold about 78,000 clones, with about nine tenths observed a single time. The sequences come from CD4+ or CD8+ T cells sorted from blood, collected in a trial of the OX40 agonist ivuxolimab. The receptors originated from an adult with an advanced solid tumor such as melanoma, head and neck, liver or kidney cancer. CDR3s include the opening cysteine and the closing phenylalanine or tryptophan. D genes are given only for firm matches. Clone size is given for some rows only: seen once, a few or many times, or a class if the clone is expanded.

cdr3_aa cdr3_nt d_call clone_size j_call v_call
CASSLDPYSYEQYF TGTGCCAGCAGCTTAGACCCTTACTCCTACGAGCAGTACTTC . . TRBJ2-7 TRBV11-2
CAISGARGGTDTQYF TGTGCCATCAGCGGGGCCAGGGGGGGGACAGATACGCAGTATTTT . . TRBJ2-3 TRBV10-3
CASSLIPQGFSGNTIYF TGTGCCAGCAGCTTAATCCCCCAGGGGTTCTCTGGAAACACCATATATTTT . . TRBJ1-3 TRBV7-6
CASSWGVSYNEQFF TGTGCCAGCAGCTGGGGGGTTTCCTACAATGAGCAGTTCTTC . . TRBJ2-1 TRBV7-9
CASSYERGTQYF TGTGCCAGCAGTTACGAGCGAGGAACGCAGTACTTC . . TRBJ2-7 TRBV11-2
CASSSGQANSPLHF TGCGCCAGCAGCTCGGGACAGGCGAATTCACCCCTCCACTTT TRBD1 . TRBJ1-6 TRBV5-1
CASSQDLILAPYEQYF TGTGCCAGCAGCCAAGATCTGATACTAGCCCCCTACGAGCAGTACTTC . . TRBJ2-7 TRBV4-2
CASTLKGYKREGPNEQFF TGTGCCAGCACCCTTAAAGGCTACAAGCGGGAGGGCCCTAATGAGCAGTTCTTC TRBD2 once TRBJ2-1 TRBV27
CSAAGLAGRDTQYF TGCAGCGCAGCTGGACTAGCGGGGAGAGATACGCAGTATTTT TRBD2 . TRBJ2-3 TRBV29-1
CASSQSTWDQPQHF TGCGCCAGCAGCCAATCCACCTGGGATCAGCCCCAGCATTTT . . TRBJ1-5 TRBV4-3
CASSLVGSGGGYNEQFF TGTGCCAGCAGCTTAGTCGGGTCAGGCGGGGGATACAATGAGCAGTTCTTC TRBD2 . TRBJ2-1 TRBV11-2
CASSPQGLNYGYTF TGTGCCAGCAGCCCCCAGGGTCTGAACTATGGCTACACCTTC . . TRBJ1-2 TRBV7-9
CASREQPNQPQHF TGCGCCAGCAGGGAACAGCCAAATCAGCCCCAGCATTTT . . TRBJ1-5 TRBV10-2
CASRAEWTGYYEQYF TGTGCCAGCAGGGCAGAATGGACAGGGTACTACGAGCAGTACTTC TRBD1 few TRBJ2-7 TRBV6-5
CASSLVSGTGPIYGYTF TGTGCCAGCAGCTTAGTTTCTGGGACAGGGCCGATCTATGGCTACACCTTC TRBD1 . TRBJ1-2 TRBV7-9
CASSLGGNTGELFF TGTGCCAGCAGCTTGGGTGGGAACACCGGGGAGCTGTTTTTT . . TRBJ2-2 TRBV7-9
CASSEVATSYNEQFF TGTGCCAGCAGCGAGGTAGCAACTTCCTACAATGAGCAGTTCTTC . . TRBJ2-1 TRBV9
CASSFTTGPPYEQYF TGTGCCAGCAGCTTTACGACAGGGCCCCCCTACGAGCAGTACTTC TRBD1 . TRBJ2-7 TRBV11-2
CASSLWASGYNEQFF TGTGCCAGCAGCTTATGGGCTAGCGGATACAATGAGCAGTTCTTC TRBD2 . TRBJ2-1 TRBV11-3
CATSSHQETQYF TGTGCCACCAGCAGCCACCAAGAGACCCAGTACTTC . . TRBJ2-5 TRBV15
CATSREAKNIQYF TGTGCCACCTCCAGGGAGGCCAAAAACATTCAGTACTTC . . TRBJ2-4 TRBV2
CASSRSGIDTGELFF TGTGCCAGCAGCCGTAGCGGGATAGACACCGGGGAGCTGTTTTTT TRBD2 . TRBJ2-2 TRBV14
CAIRPDRVGATDTQYF TGTGCCATCAGACCCGACAGGGTTGGAGCCACAGATACGCAGTATTTT TRBD1 . TRBJ2-3 TRBV10-3
CAISESRGQGNNSPLHF TGTGCCATCAGTGAGTCCCGGGGACAGGGGAATAATTCACCCCTCCACTTT TRBD1 . TRBJ1-6 TRBV10-3
CSVQLDQGSGYTF TGCAGCGTCCAACTGGACCAGGGAAGCGGCTACACCTTC . . TRBJ1-2 TRBV29-1
CASSTGTSRLSTDTQYF TGTGCCAGCAGTACCGGGACTTCTAGACTCAGCACAGATACGCAGTATTTT . . TRBJ2-3 TRBV5-4
CASSYSIQETQYF TGTGCCAGCAGTTACTCGATCCAAGAGACCCAGTACTTC . . TRBJ2-5 TRBV6-6
CASSFIQGPGELFF TGTGCCAGCAGCTTTATACAGGGGCCCGGGGAGCTGTTTTTT TRBD1 . TRBJ2-2 TRBV7-3
CASSRDRHTVSSGNTIYF TGTGCCAGCAGTCGGGACAGGCATACTGTCAGCTCTGGAAACACCATATATTTT TRBD1 . TRBJ1-3 TRBV2
CASSLNTGELFF TGTGCCAGCAGTTTAAACACCGGGGAGCTGTTTTTT . . TRBJ2-2 TRBV28
CASSLVGGDYGYTF TGTGCCAGCAGCTTGGTAGGGGGCGACTATGGCTACACCTTC TRBD1 . TRBJ1-2 TRBV7-2
CATGWGSYNSPLHF TGTGCCACGGGGTGGGGATCCTATAATTCACCCCTCCACTTT . . TRBJ1-6 TRBV28
CAISETGNTEAFF TGTGCCATCAGTGAGACAGGTAACACTGAAGCTTTCTTT . . TRBJ1-1 TRBV10-3
CASSLSGTRAYEQYF TGTGCCAGCAGTTTATCGGGGACGCGGGCCTACGAGCAGTACTTC . . TRBJ2-7 TRBV28
CASSPTGGNTIYF TGTGCCAGCAGCCCCACAGGAGGAAACACCATATATTTT . . TRBJ1-3 TRBV5-6
CASTLQSGANVLTF TGTGCCAGTACGCTCCAGTCTGGGGCCAACGTCCTGACTTTC . . TRBJ2-6 TRBV19
CASSAPGDILNTGELFF TGTGCCAGCAGTGCTCCCGGGGACATTTTGAACACCGGGGAGCTGTTTTTT . . TRBJ2-2 TRBV27
CASTIAGGPSYEQYF TGTGCCAGCACTATAGCGGGAGGGCCCTCCTACGAGCAGTACTTC TRBD2 . TRBJ2-7 TRBV2
CASSQETSGAYEQYF TGTGCCAGCAGCCAAGAGACTAGCGGGGCCTACGAGCAGTACTTC TRBD2 . TRBJ2-7 TRBV4-2
CASGLTTSLDTQYF TGTGCCAGCGGGCTGACCACTAGTTTGGATACGCAGTATTTT . . TRBJ2-3 TRBV28
CTSSQHSGTSYNEQFF TGCACCAGCAGCCAGCATAGCGGGACCTCCTACAATGAGCAGTTCTTC . . TRBJ2-1 TRBV1